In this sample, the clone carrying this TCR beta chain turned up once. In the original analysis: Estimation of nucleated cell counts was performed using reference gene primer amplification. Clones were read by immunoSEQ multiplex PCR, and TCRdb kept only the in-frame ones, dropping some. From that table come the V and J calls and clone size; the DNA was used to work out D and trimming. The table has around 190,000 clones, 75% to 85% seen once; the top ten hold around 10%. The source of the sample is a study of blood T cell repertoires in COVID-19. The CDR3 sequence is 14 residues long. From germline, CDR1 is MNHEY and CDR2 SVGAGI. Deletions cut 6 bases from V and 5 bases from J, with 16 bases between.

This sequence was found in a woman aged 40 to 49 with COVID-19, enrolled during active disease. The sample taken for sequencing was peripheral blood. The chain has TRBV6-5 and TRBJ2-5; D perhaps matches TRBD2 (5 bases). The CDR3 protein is CASSLTNGAETQYF. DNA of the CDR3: TGTGCCAGCAGCCTGACTAACGGTGCGGAGACCCAGTACTTC.